The next 27 T cell receptor beta chains were all read from a single sample in a study of cytomegalovirus exposure and HLA in healthy donors. PCR employed 60 Vbeta and 13 Jbeta primers. The protocol was immunoSEQ multiplex PCR, while the TCRdb copy is restricted to in-frame clones and leaves out a portion. The data contain about 150,000 clones, 65% to 80% of them seen just once; the ten biggest clones take up 3% to 4%. The sequenced sample consisted of PBMCs. Receptors originate from a woman aged 35 to 49 in good health and CMV-seronegative.

The V and J genes are TRBV7-2 and TRBJ2-1; TRBD1 matches 8 bases. Germline CDR1 reads SGHTA; CDR2 reads FQGNSA. This CDR3 is built from 15 residues. V lost 1 base to trimming and J lost 9 bases; unmatched junction nucleotides: 8. CDR3 sequence reads: CASSLVGQGGGEQFF. The CDR3 DNA sequence: TGTGCCAGCAGCTTAGTCGGACAGGGTGGGGGTGAGCAGTTCTTC. Drawing the rest from reference TRBV7-2 and TRBJ2-1, the complete variable domain is GAGVSQSPSNKVTEKGKDVELRCDPISGHTALYWYRQSLGQGLEFLIYFQGNSAPDKSGLPSDRFSAERTGGSVSTLTIQRTQQEDSAVYLCASSLVGQGGGEQFFGPGTRLTVL.

The J gene is TRBJ1-5, the V gene TRBV6-1, with 7 nucleotides matching TRBD1. Trimming took 7 bases from V and 9 from J; bases not matched to a gene: 12. The CDR3 has 14 residues. Germline V CDR1 and CDR2: MNHNS, SASEGT. The DNA for the CDR3 is TGTGCCAGCACTATCGACAGGGAAGATCCGCCCCAGCATTTT. Translation gives CASTIDREDPPQHF.

This clone was counted between two and nine times. The chain joins TRBV7-9 to TRBJ1-6; the D is unclear. The CDR3 is 15 residues long. V was pared by 5 bases and J by 10 bases, with 18 bases between. Germline V lookup: CDR1 SEHNR, CDR2 FQNEAQ (reference sequence). CDR3 residues: CASSAPEGTSSPLHF. The CDR3 coding sequence is TGTGCCAGCAGCGCCCCCGAGGGAACGTCCTCACCCCTCCACTTT.

The chain is built from TRBV7-2 and TRBJ1-2, with TRBD1 matching over 9 bases. V gave up 5 bases and J gave up 4 bases; unmatched junction bases: 8. The germline CDR1 and CDR2 sequences are SGHTA and FQGNSA. The CDR3 is 15 residues long. The CDR3 bases are TGTGCCAGCAGCCCCGGGACAGGGCTTCCCTATGGCTACACCTTC. Amino acid sequence: CASSPGTGLPYGYTF.

The chain combines TRBV4-2 with TRBJ2-3; 12 nucleotides align to TRBD2. V trimming: 4 bases; J trimming: 0 bases; junction bases outside the gene matches: 5. CDR3 length: 17 residues. Germline V gives CDR1 LGHNA, CDR2 YNFKEQ. CDR3 in DNA: TGTGCCAGCAGCCCCAGACTAGCGGGGGTCAGCACAGATACGCAGTATTTT. Residues: CASSPRLAGVSTDTQYF.

This rearrangement joins TRBV6-5 to TRBJ2-7; 9 bases are a match to TRBD2. The CDR3 consists of 13 residues. V was pared by 6 bases and J by 7 bases, with 7 bases of the junction left unmatched. In germline, CDR1 is MNHEY, CDR2 SVGAGI. CDR3 amino acids: CASSVAGVSEQYF. The CDR3 DNA reads as TGTGCCAGCAGCGTAGCGGGAGTTTCGGAGCAGTACTTC.

The chain carries TRBV15 and TRBJ1-1; no reliable D call. Germline CDR1 reads LNHNV; CDR2 reads YYDKDF (reference sequence). The CDR3 consists of 16 residues. V was shortened by 4 bases and J by 1 base, with 16 bases between the two germline ends. CDR3 sequence reads: CATSTGHDTRNTEAFF. CDR3 DNA sequence: TGTGCCACCAGCACCGGTCATGACACTAGGAACACTGAAGCTTTCTTT.

This clone is deemed large. Sequence at one end of the junction differs from germline and may be a read error. The V gene is TRBV7-7, the J gene TRBJ1-1, with 9 bases aligning to TRBD1. Germline V gene lookup returns CDR1 SSHAT and CDR2 FNYEAQ (reference sequence). CDR3 size: 13 residues. The CDR3 nucleotides read TGTGCTAGCAGCTATGGACAGGGGACTGAAGCTTTCTTT. Its protein product is CASSYGQGTEAFF.

The chain recombines TRBV6-1 with TRBJ1-4, with a tentative D call TRBD1 (5 bases). Germline V CDR1 and CDR2: MNHNS, SASEGT. The V end lost 2 bases, the J end lost 7 bases, and 17 bases lay between the germline ends. This CDR3 has 16 residues. This CDR3 reads CASSEQPGTGGEKLFF. DNA for the CDR3: TGTGCCAGCAGTGAACAGCCGGGCACCGGGGGTGAAAAACTGTTTTTT.

This clone has a handful of counts. The chain links TRBV27 to TRBJ2-5; possibly TRBD1 for D (6 bases). V was pared by 5 bases and J by 7 bases, with 11 bases between. There are 12 residues in the CDR3. The germline V gene encodes CDR1 MNHEY and CDR2 SMNVEV (reference sequence). The CDR3 sequence: CASSLLGGTQYF. CDR3 nucleotides: TGTGCCAGCAGTCTCCTAGGGGGGACCCAGTACTTC.

This chain joins TRBV10-3 and TRBJ2-1, with 7 positions matching TRBD2. The germline CDR1 and CDR2 sequences are ENHRY and SYGVKD. V lost 2 bases and J lost 4; bases outside the gene matches: 5. This CDR3 contains 15 residues. CDR3 nucleotide sequence: TGTGCCATCAGTGAGGAGCGGGGTCAATACAATGAGCAGTTCTTC. It specifies CAISEERGQYNEQFF.

This clone was counted only a few times. The genes are TRBV5-1 and TRBJ2-3; 7 bases are shared with TRBD1. Germline trimming cut 0 bases from V and 7 bases from J; bases unmatched to any gene: 5. CDR3 length: 14 residues. Germline assignment: CDR1 SGHRS and CDR2 YFSETQ. CDR3 in amino acids: CASSLGDSMNTQYF. In DNA, the CDR3 is TGCGCCAGCAGCTTGGGGGACAGCATGAATACGCAGTATTTT.

The rearrangement uses TRBV7-6 and TRBJ1-1; the D gene is possibly TRBD1 (6 bases). The ends were cut back, 7 bases at V and 4 bases at J, with 13 bases in the middle. Germline assignment: CDR1 SGHVS and CDR2 FNYEAQ. The CDR3 spans 13 residues. The DNA of the CDR3 is TGTGCCAGCAAGTTGAGAGGGGGCACTGAAGCTTTCTTT. The encoded protein is CASKLRGGTEAFF.

V gene TRBV29-1 combines with J gene TRBJ1-1; 8 bases align to TRBD1. CDR3 length: 13 residues. Germline CDR1 SQVTM, CDR2 ANQGSEA. J was trimmed by 4 bases and V by 4 bases; bases with no gene match: 5. The chain's CDR3 is CSVVNRGTTEAFF. CDR3 bases: TGCAGCGTTGTTAACAGGGGGACCACTGAAGCTTTCTTT. The full variable domain, with the rest looked up from reference TRBV29-1 and TRBJ1-1, is SAVISQKPSRDICQRGTSLTIQCQVDSQVTMMFWYRQQPGQSLTLIATANQGSEATYESGFVIDKFPISRPNLTFSTLTVSNMSPEDSSIYLCSVVNRGTTEAFFGQGTRLTVV.

The genes are TRBV19 and TRBJ2-7; D perhaps matches TRBD1 (5 bases). CDR3 length: 15 amino acids. V was cut by 6 bases and J by 2 bases, with 17 bases left in between. Germline-derived CDR1 and CDR2 are LNHDA and SQIVND (reference sequence). This CDR3 is CASRGSRDLPYEQYF. For the CDR3, the DNA is TGTGCCAGTAGAGGGTCCAGGGATCTACCCTACGAGCAGTACTTC.

This rearrangement joins TRBV2 to TRBJ1-5, with 9 bases aligning to TRBD1. V lost 6 bases and J lost 5; bases outside the gene matches: 5. The CDR3 extends over 14 amino acids. Germline V lookup: CDR1 SNHLY, CDR2 FYNNEI. The CDR3 sequence is CASRDRGRYQPQHF. CDR3 nucleotides: TGTGCCAGCAGGGACAGGGGACGGTATCAGCCCCAGCATTTT.

V gene TRBV10-3 combines with J gene TRBJ1-2, with 8 positions matching TRBD1. Germline CDR1 and CDR2: ENHRY and SYGVKD. This CDR3 contains 16 residues. V shed 6 bases and J 6 bases; nucleotides not matched to a gene: 15. Here the CDR3 DNA reads TGTGCCATCAGCGATCGCGGCCGGGACAGGCTACATGGCTACACCTTC. Protein: CAISDRGRDRLHGYTF.

This rearrangement joins TRBV28 to TRBJ2-1; the D gene is possibly TRBD2 (7 bases). Germline CDR1 is MDHEN and CDR2 is SYDVKM. V was clipped by 4 bases and J by 5 bases, with 21 bases between them. This CDR3 is built from 17 residues. The CDR3, as DNA: TGTGCCAGCAGTTCCCGGGGGCGGGGGCGGGGGAACAATGAGCAGTTCTTC. Amino acid sequence: CASSSRGRGRGNNEQFF.

This rearrangement joins TRBV2 to TRBJ1-1; the match to TRBD1 covers 7 bases. This CDR3 is built from 14 residues. The trim removed 5 bases at V and 1 base at J, leaving 4 bases unmatched. Germline values: CDR1 SNHLY, CDR2 FYNNEI. The chain's CDR3 is CASSYTGANTEAFF. The CDR3 DNA reads as TGTGCCAGCAGTTACACAGGGGCGAACACTGAAGCTTTCTTT.

The chain employs TRBV5-1 and TRBJ2-3; D perhaps matches TRBD1 (5 bases). The CDR3 is 13 amino acids. Trimming removed 4 bases from V and 6 bases from J, with 12 bases in between. Germline CDR1 reads SGHRS; CDR2 reads YFSETQ. CDR3 residues: CASSRGLVDTQYF. CDR3 DNA sequence: TGCGCCAGCAGCAGGGGTTTAGTTGATACGCAGTATTTT. Full variable domain (outside the CDR3, taken from reference TRBV5-1 and TRBJ2-3): KAGVTQTPRYLIKTRGQQVTLSCSPISGHRSVSWYQQTPGQGLQFLFEYFSETQRNKGNFPGRFSGRQFSNSRSEMNVSTLELGDSALYLCASSRGLVDTQYFGPGTRLTVL.

The chain couples TRBV6-1 to TRBJ1-2, with D possibly matching TRBD1 (5 bases). CDR3 length: 14 amino acids. V was shortened by 6 bases and J by 7 bases, with 18 bases between the two germline ends. Germline values: CDR1 MNHNS, CDR2 SASEGT. This CDR3 reads CASRILGGIGGYTF. The CDR3, as DNA: TGTGCCAGCAGGATACTGGGGGGTATCGGTGGCTACACCTTC.

V gene TRBV5-6 combines with J gene TRBJ1-3; D possibly corresponds to TRBD1 (6 bases). Germline CDR1 and CDR2: SGHDT and YYEEEE. The V gene lost 5 bases and the J gene lost 0 bases, with 12 bases spanning the gap. The CDR3 extends over 15 amino acids. The CDR3 sequence: CASRIGGGSGNTIYF. The CDR3 DNA follows: TGTGCCAGCAGGATAGGGGGGGGCTCTGGAAACACCATATATTTT.

This chain connects TRBV30 to TRBJ1-1, with D hard to call. Germline CDR1 is GTSNPN and CDR2 is SVGIG (reference sequence). Trimming took 4 bases from V and 7 from J, leaving 19 bases between them. This CDR3 is built from 14 residues. CDR3 DNA: TGTGCCTGGACCGGGTCGAGGGTTAAGCGTGAAGCTTTCTTT. Residues: CAWTGSRVKREAFF.

The count of this clone is one. The chain carries TRBV5-6 and TRBJ1-6; 8 bases align to TRBD1. V lost 5 bases and J lost 7; bases outside the gene matches: 11. The CDR3 is 16 residues long. Germline V gene sequence: CDR1 SGHDT, CDR2 YYEEEE. The DNA for the CDR3 is TGTGCCAGCAGTCAGGACAGGGAAGCTAGCAATTCACCCCTCCACTTT. As protein: CASSQDREASNSPLHF.

This clone was recorded a few times. The chain has TRBV5-4 and TRBJ1-3; a weak D match, TRBD1 (6 bases). This CDR3 has 17 residues. CDR1 SGHNT and CDR2 YYREEE come from the germline V gene (reference sequence). With 3 bases removed from V and 3 bases from J, the gap between germline ends came to 19 bases. CDR3 sequence: CASSSGATRGVGNTIYF. CDR3 nucleotide sequence: TGTGCCAGCAGCTCTGGGGCGACCAGGGGAGTTGGAAACACCATATATTTT. The variable domain in full, with the rest retrieved from reference TRBV5-4 and TRBJ1-3, is ETGVTQSPTHLIKTRGQQVTLRCSSQSGHNTVSWYQQALGQGPQFIFQYYREEENGRGNFPPRFSGLQFPNYSSELNVNALELDDSALYLCASSSGATRGVGNTIYFGEGSWLTVV.

This clone showed up just a few times. The V gene is TRBV4-2, the J gene TRBJ1-2, with D hard to call. V lost 0 bases, J lost 6 bases, and 14 bases lay in between. In germline, CDR1 is LGHNA, CDR2 YNFKEQ. The CDR3 contains 15 residues. CDR3 residues: CASSQDRGRLNGYTF. The CDR3 region has the DNA TGTGCCAGCAGCCAAGATCGGGGAAGGTTAAATGGCTACACCTTC.

The chain carries TRBV5-1 and TRBJ2-7; D is perhaps TRBD1 (6 bases). The germline V gene has CDR1 SGHRS and CDR2 YFSETQ. The germline V and J ends were trimmed by 4 bases and 6 bases, with 14 bases remaining between them. This CDR3 spans 13 amino acids. The CDR3 region has the DNA TGCGCCAGCAGCATACAGGGCCTGGGCGAGCAGTACTTC. It encodes CASSIQGLGEQYF.